Included here is one T cell receptor beta chain sequence, with context. There are 13 residues in the CDR3. V lost 6 bases, J lost 5 bases, and 14 bases lay in between. The germline gives CDR1 MNHEY, CDR2 SVGAGI. The record originates from a study of blood T cell repertoires in COVID-19. Only in-frame clones appear in the TCRdb table, and some are missing; sequencing was by immunoSEQ multiplex PCR. The sample yields some 120,000 clones, more than 75% seen once. The clonotype comes from a man between 65 and 85 years old with acute or convalescent COVID-19. Material for sequencing was peripheral blood. The chain is built from TRBV6-5 and TRBJ2-7; no clear D. Here the CDR3 reads CASRPFRSDEQYF. In nucleotides, the CDR3 is TGTGCCAGCAGGCCGTTCAGATCCGACGAGCAGTACTTC.